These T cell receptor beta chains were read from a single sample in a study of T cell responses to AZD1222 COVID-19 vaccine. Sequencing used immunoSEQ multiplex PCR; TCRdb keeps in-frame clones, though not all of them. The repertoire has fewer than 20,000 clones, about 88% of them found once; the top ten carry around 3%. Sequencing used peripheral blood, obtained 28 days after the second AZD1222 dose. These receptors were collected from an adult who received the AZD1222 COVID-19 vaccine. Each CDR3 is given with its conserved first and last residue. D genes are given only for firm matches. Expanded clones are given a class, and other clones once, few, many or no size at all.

CDR3 DNA: TGTGCCAGCAGCTCAACAGGGAGGGGTGAAAAACTGTTTTTT; CDR3 protein: CASSSTGRGEKLFF; clone size: .; D gene: .; V gene: TRBV7-2; J gene: TRBJ1-4
CDR3 DNA: TGTGCCAGCAGGGGACAGGGCCCAAGCAATTCACCCCTCCACTTT; CDR3 protein: CASRGQGPSNSPLHF; clone size: .; D gene: TRBD1; V gene: TRBV2; J gene: TRBJ1-6
CDR3 DNA: TGTGCCAGTACGCAGAGGGAGACCCAGTACTTC; CDR3 protein: CASTQRETQYF; clone size: .; D gene: .; V gene: TRBV19; J gene: TRBJ2-5
CDR3 DNA: TGTGCTAGCAGCTTAAAAAGAGACAATGAGCAGTTCTTC; CDR3 protein: CASSLKRDNEQFF; clone size: .; D gene: .; V gene: TRBV7-7; J gene: TRBJ2-1
CDR3 DNA: TGTGCCAGCAGCTTTTTCGGTCAGCAGGAAAACACCATATATTTT; CDR3 protein: CASSFFGQQENTIYF; clone size: .; D gene: .; V gene: TRBV7-9; J gene: TRBJ1-3
CDR3 DNA: TGTGCCAGCAGCTTGGCCCTAGGAGGCAACTATGGCTACACCTTC; CDR3 protein: CASSLALGGNYGYTF; clone size: .; D gene: .; V gene: TRBV5-4; J gene: TRBJ1-2
CDR3 DNA: TGCGCCAGCAGCTTGGATTTTAGGGCCAACGTCCTGACTTTC; CDR3 protein: CASSLDFRANVLTF; clone size: .; D gene: .; V gene: TRBV5-1; J gene: TRBJ2-6
CDR3 DNA: TGTGCCAGCAGTTACTCGAAAGGATACAATGAGCAGTTCTTC; CDR3 protein: CASSYSKGYNEQFF; clone size: .; D gene: .; V gene: TRBV6-5; J gene: TRBJ2-1
CDR3 DNA: TGTGCCAGCAGGCGACAGGGAGGGGGTGAGCAGTTCTTC; CDR3 protein: CASRRQGGGEQFF; clone size: .; D gene: .; V gene: TRBV28; J gene: TRBJ2-1
CDR3 DNA: TGTGCCAGCAGGCCTCGAGCGGGAGTGCACGGGGAGCTGTTTTTT; CDR3 protein: CASRPRAGVHGELFF; clone size: .; D gene: TRBD2; V gene: TRBV27; J gene: TRBJ2-2
CDR3 DNA: TGTGCCTACGGGGGGCGCAGTGTCTACGAGCAGTACTTC; CDR3 protein: CAYGGRSVYEQYF; clone size: .; D gene: .; V gene: TRBV6-4; J gene: TRBJ2-7
CDR3 DNA: TGTGCCAGCAGCTTGCCCGGGGCCAACGTCCTGACTTTC; CDR3 protein: CASSLPGANVLTF; clone size: .; D gene: .; V gene: TRBV7-2; J gene: TRBJ2-6
CDR3 DNA: TGTGCCAGCAGCTTATGGGGGGGCGGGGAAGCTTTCTTT; CDR3 protein: CASSLWGGGEAFF; clone size: once; D gene: .; V gene: TRBV7-8; J gene: TRBJ1-1
CDR3 DNA: TGTGCCAGCAGTCCCGGGGGAGGGGGCAGATATGGCTACACCTTC; CDR3 protein: CASSPGGGGRYGYTF; clone size: .; D gene: TRBD1; V gene: TRBV28; J gene: TRBJ1-2
CDR3 DNA: TGTGCCAGCAGCCAATTGGGACAGGGGCATGGCTACACCTTC; CDR3 protein: CASSQLGQGHGYTF; clone size: once; D gene: TRBD1; V gene: TRBV16; J gene: TRBJ1-2
CDR3 DNA: TGTGCCAGCAGTTTTTCCGGGGGCACTGAAGCTTTCTTT; CDR3 protein: CASSFSGGTEAFF; clone size: .; D gene: .; V gene: TRBV12-3/TRBV12-4; J gene: TRBJ1-1
CDR3 DNA: TGTGCCAGTAGTCCTCAGATTTTGCCCGGACAGGACTCTAACTATGGCTACACCTTC; CDR3 protein: CASSPQILPGQDSNYGYTF; clone size: .; D gene: TRBD1; V gene: TRBV19; J gene: TRBJ1-2
CDR3 DNA: TGTGCCAGCAGCGTAGCGGGGCGCGAGCAGTACTTC; CDR3 protein: CASSVAGREQYF; clone size: .; D gene: .; V gene: TRBV9; J gene: TRBJ2-7
CDR3 DNA: TGTGCCAGCAGCTTAGGTACAGATACGCAGTATTTT; CDR3 protein: CASSLGTDTQYF; clone size: .; D gene: .; V gene: TRBV11-3; J gene: TRBJ2-3
CDR3 DNA: TGCGCCAGCAGCCAAGGGGCAGGGGGATCGGGCAATCAGCCCCAGCATTTT; CDR3 protein: CASSQGAGGSGNQPQHF; clone size: once; D gene: TRBD1; V gene: TRBV4-1; J gene: TRBJ1-5
CDR3 DNA: TGTGCCTGGGGCCAGGACGGCTACAATGAGCAGTTCTTC; CDR3 protein: CAWGQDGYNEQFF; clone size: .; D gene: .; V gene: TRBV30; J gene: TRBJ2-1
CDR3 DNA: TGTGCCAGCGGCGACTGGTCGGCAGATACGCAGTATTTT; CDR3 protein: CASGDWSADTQYF; clone size: .; D gene: .; V gene: TRBV6-5; J gene: TRBJ2-3
CDR3 DNA: TGTGCCAGCAGTTACCTGAGATTGAGCTCCTACAATGAGCAGTTCTTC; CDR3 protein: CASSYLRLSSYNEQFF; clone size: .; D gene: .; V gene: TRBV6-2/TRBV6-3; J gene: TRBJ2-1
CDR3 DNA: TGTGCCAGTAGTGTTGGACGTGCCTATAATTCACCCCTCCACTTT; CDR3 protein: CASSVGRAYNSPLHF; clone size: .; D gene: .; V gene: TRBV19; J gene: TRBJ1-6
CDR3 DNA: TGTGCCAGTGGGGCAGGGTATGGGACTGAAGCTTTCTTT; CDR3 protein: CASGAGYGTEAFF; clone size: few; D gene: .; V gene: TRBV19; J gene: TRBJ1-1
CDR3 DNA: TGTGCCAGCTCACCGGCTAGCGACGGTGGCACAGATACGCAGTATTTT; CDR3 protein: CASSPASDGGTDTQYF; clone size: .; D gene: .; V gene: TRBV18; J gene: TRBJ2-3
CDR3 DNA: TGTGCCAGCAGCCAGGGGCGTTATCAGCCCCAGCATTTT; CDR3 protein: CASSQGRYQPQHF; clone size: once; D gene: .; V gene: TRBV28; J gene: TRBJ1-5
CDR3 DNA: TGTGCCAGGGACTCCGGGACCGGGAACACCGGGGAGCTGTTTTTT; CDR3 protein: CARDSGTGNTGELFF; clone size: .; D gene: .; V gene: TRBV7-2; J gene: TRBJ2-2
CDR3 DNA: TGCAGCGTTGCCGTAGCGACAAAAACGGGTGAGCAGTTCTTC; CDR3 protein: CSVAVATKTGEQFF; clone size: .; D gene: .; V gene: TRBV29-1; J gene: TRBJ2-1
CDR3 DNA: TGTGCCAGCAGCGAAGGGGTCACCCGAAACATTCAGTACTTC; CDR3 protein: CASSEGVTRNIQYF; clone size: .; D gene: .; V gene: TRBV14; J gene: TRBJ2-4
CDR3 DNA: TGTGCCAGCAGTAAGGGACAGTACTTGAACACTGAAGCTTTCTTT; CDR3 protein: CASSKGQYLNTEAFF; clone size: .; D gene: TRBD1; V gene: TRBV6-5; J gene: TRBJ1-1
CDR3 DNA: TGTGCTAGCAGCCTTGGACAGGGGGGTAGCACAGATACGCAGTATTTT; CDR3 protein: CASSLGQGGSTDTQYF; clone size: .; D gene: TRBD1; V gene: TRBV7-7; J gene: TRBJ2-3
CDR3 DNA: TGTGCCAGCAGCTTGAGTGAAAGCGGGACTGGGGCCAACGTCCTGACTTTC; CDR3 protein: CASSLSESGTGANVLTF; clone size: .; D gene: TRBD2; V gene: TRBV7-8; J gene: TRBJ2-6
CDR3 DNA: TGTGCCAGTAGTAAGGGTCCGGACAGGTCTAATCAGCCCCAGCATTTT; CDR3 protein: CASSKGPDRSNQPQHF; clone size: .; D gene: TRBD1; V gene: TRBV19; J gene: TRBJ1-5
CDR3 DNA: TGTGCCAGCAGTGAAGTGGGGTCGGGTGGAAACACCATATATTTT; CDR3 protein: CASSEVGSGGNTIYF; clone size: once; D gene: .; V gene: TRBV2; J gene: TRBJ1-3
CDR3 DNA: TGTGCCAGCAGCTTAGCCCTCCGGACCATCCGTTTAGATACGCAGTATTTT; CDR3 protein: CASSLALRTIRLDTQYF; clone size: .; D gene: .; V gene: TRBV7-9; J gene: TRBJ2-3
CDR3 DNA: TGTGCTAGGAGGGGCTCTGGGGCCAACGTCCTGACTTTC; CDR3 protein: CARRGSGANVLTF; clone size: .; D gene: .; V gene: TRBV21-1; J gene: TRBJ2-6
CDR3 DNA: TGTGCCAGCAGCCAAGATAGGCCAGGGAGCTATAATTCACCCCTCCACTTT; CDR3 protein: CASSQDRPGSYNSPLHF; clone size: few; D gene: .; V gene: TRBV14; J gene: TRBJ1-6
CDR3 DNA: TGTGCCAGCAGCTCGGAGAACAGGGGCCTTAGCACAGATACGCAGTATTTT; CDR3 protein: CASSSENRGLSTDTQYF; clone size: .; D gene: TRBD1; V gene: TRBV7-2; J gene: TRBJ2-3
CDR3 DNA: TGTGCCAGCAGCCGAACAGGGAATATTGAAGCTTTCTTT; CDR3 protein: CASSRTGNIEAFF; clone size: .; D gene: .; V gene: TRBV7-8; J gene: TRBJ1-1
CDR3 DNA: TGTGCCGGACAGGTTCGGAATGAAAAACTGTTTTTT; CDR3 protein: CAGQVRNEKLFF; clone size: .; D gene: TRBD1; V gene: TRBV7-9; J gene: TRBJ1-4
CDR3 DNA: TGTGCCTTCAAAACCGGGGGCGGCAATGAGCAGTTCTTC; CDR3 protein: CAFKTGGGNEQFF; clone size: .; D gene: .; V gene: TRBV30; J gene: TRBJ2-1
CDR3 DNA: TGTGCCAGCAGTGAGAACTTACTAGCGCCACGATCTTACGAGCAGTACTTC; CDR3 protein: CASSENLLAPRSYEQYF; clone size: .; D gene: TRBD2; V gene: TRBV6-1; J gene: TRBJ2-7
CDR3 DNA: TGTGCCAGCAGTAACTACGAGCAGTACTTC; CDR3 protein: CASSNYEQYF; clone size: .; D gene: .; V gene: TRBV28; J gene: TRBJ2-7
CDR3 DNA: TGTGCCTGGAGTTCTATGGTCGATAACACTGAAGCTTTCTTT; CDR3 protein: CAWSSMVDNTEAFF; clone size: once; D gene: .; V gene: TRBV30; J gene: TRBJ1-1
CDR3 DNA: TGTGCCAGCAGCCGGGGGCTAGCGGGGGGGCAGTTGGAGCAGTACTTC; CDR3 protein: CASSRGLAGGQLEQYF; clone size: .; D gene: TRBD2; V gene: TRBV3-1/TRBV3-2; J gene: TRBJ2-7